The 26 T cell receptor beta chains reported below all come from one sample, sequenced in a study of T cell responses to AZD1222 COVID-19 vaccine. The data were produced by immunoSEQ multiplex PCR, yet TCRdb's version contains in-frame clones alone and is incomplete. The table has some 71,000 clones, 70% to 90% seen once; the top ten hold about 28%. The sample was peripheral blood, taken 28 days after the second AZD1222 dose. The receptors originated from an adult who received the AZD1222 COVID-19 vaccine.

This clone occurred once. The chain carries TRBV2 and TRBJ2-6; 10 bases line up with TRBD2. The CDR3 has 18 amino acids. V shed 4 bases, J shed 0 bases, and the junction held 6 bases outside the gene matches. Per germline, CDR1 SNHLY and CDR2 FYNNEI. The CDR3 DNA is TGTGCCAGCAGTGTTGGTCTAGCGGGAGTCTCTGGGGCCAACGTCCTGACTTTC. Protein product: CASSVGLAGVSGANVLTF.

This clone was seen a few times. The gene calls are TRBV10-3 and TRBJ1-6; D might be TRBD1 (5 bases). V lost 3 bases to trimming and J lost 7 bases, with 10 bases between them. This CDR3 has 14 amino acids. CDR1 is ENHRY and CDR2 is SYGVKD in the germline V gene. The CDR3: CAISDQGMNSPLHF. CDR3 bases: TGTGCCATCAGTGATCAGGGTATGAATTCACCCCTCCACTTT.

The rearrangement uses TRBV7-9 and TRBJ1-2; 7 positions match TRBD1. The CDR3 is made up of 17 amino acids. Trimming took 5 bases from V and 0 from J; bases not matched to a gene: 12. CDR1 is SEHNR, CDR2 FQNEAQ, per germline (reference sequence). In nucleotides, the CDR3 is TGTGCCAGCAGCCCCCGGGGGGGACAGCCGTCTAACTATGGCTACACCTTC. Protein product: CASSPRGGQPSNYGYTF.

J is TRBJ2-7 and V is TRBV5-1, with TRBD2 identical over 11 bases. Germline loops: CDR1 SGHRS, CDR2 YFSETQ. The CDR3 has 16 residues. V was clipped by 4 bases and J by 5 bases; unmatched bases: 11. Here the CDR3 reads CASSPRVAGGRNEQYF. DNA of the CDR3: TGCGCCAGCAGCCCCCGGGTAGCGGGAGGGCGTAACGAGCAGTACTTC.

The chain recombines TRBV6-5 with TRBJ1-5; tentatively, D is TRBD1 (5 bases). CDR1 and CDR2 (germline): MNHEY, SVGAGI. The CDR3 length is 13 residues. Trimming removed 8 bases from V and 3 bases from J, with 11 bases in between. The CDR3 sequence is CASGGGVNQPQHF. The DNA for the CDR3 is TGTGCCAGCGGAGGAGGGGTCAATCAGCCCCAGCATTTT.

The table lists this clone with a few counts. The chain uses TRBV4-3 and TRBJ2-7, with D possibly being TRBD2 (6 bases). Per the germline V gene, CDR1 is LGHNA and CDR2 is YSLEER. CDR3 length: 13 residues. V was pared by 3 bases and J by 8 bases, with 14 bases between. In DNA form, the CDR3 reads TGCGCCAGCAGCCAGGAGGGGTTTACCCAGCAGTACTTC. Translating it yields CASSQEGFTQQYF.

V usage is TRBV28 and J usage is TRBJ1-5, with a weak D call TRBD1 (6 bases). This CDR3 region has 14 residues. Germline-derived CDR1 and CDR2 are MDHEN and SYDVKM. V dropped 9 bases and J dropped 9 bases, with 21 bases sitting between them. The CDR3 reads CASSQGLGVRPQHF. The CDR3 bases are TGTGCCAGTTCTCAGGGGCTGGGTGTCAGGCCCCAGCATTTT. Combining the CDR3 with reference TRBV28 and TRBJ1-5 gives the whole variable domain DVKVTQSSRYLVKRTGEKVFLECVQDMDHENMFWYRQDPGLGLRLIYFSYDVKMKEKGDIPEGYSVSREKKERFSLILESASTNQTSMYLCASSQGLGVRPQHFGDGTRLSIL.

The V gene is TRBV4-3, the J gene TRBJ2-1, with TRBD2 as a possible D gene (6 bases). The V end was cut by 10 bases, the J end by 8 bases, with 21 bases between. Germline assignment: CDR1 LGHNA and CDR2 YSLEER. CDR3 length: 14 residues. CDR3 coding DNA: TGCGCCACCTCAGCCAACGGGGGTCTCTATGAGCAGTTCTTC. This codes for CATSANGGLYEQFF.

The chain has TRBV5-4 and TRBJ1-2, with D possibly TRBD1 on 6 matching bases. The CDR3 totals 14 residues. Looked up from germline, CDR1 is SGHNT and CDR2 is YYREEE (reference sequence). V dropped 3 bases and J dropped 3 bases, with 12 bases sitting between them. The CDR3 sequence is CASSSKGEDYGYTF. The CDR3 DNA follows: TGTGCCAGCAGCTCCAAGGGGGAGGACTATGGCTACACCTTC. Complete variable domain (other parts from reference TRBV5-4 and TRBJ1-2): ETGVTQSPTHLIKTRGQQVTLRCSSQSGHNTVSWYQQALGQGPQFIFQYYREEENGRGNFPPRFSGLQFPNYSSELNVNALELDDSALYLCASSSKGEDYGYTFGSGTRLTVV.

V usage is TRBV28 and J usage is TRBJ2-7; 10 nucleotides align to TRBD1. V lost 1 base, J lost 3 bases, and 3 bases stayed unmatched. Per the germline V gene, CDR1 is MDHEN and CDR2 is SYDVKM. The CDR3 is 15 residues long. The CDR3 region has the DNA TGTGCCAGCAGTTTATTCGGGACAGGGGACTACGAGCAGTACTTC. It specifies CASSLFGTGDYEQYF.

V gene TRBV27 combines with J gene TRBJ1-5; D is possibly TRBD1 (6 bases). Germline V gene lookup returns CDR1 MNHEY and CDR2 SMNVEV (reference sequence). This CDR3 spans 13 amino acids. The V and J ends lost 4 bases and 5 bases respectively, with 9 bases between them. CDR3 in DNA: TGTGCCAGCAGTTCACAGGGACATCAGCCCCAGCATTTT. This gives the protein CASSSQGHQPQHF.

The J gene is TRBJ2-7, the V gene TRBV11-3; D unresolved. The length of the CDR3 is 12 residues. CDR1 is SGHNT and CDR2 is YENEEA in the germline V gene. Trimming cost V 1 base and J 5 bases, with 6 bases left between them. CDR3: CASSLVLNEQYF. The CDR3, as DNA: TGTGCCAGCAGCTTAGTTCTTAACGAGCAGTACTTC.

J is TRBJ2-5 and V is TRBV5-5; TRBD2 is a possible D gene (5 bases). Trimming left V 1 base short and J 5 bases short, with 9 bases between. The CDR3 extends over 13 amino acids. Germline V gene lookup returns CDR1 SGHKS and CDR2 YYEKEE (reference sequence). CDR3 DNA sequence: TGTGCCAGCAGCTTGACTAGATGGGAGACCCAGTACTTC. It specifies CASSLTRWETQYF.

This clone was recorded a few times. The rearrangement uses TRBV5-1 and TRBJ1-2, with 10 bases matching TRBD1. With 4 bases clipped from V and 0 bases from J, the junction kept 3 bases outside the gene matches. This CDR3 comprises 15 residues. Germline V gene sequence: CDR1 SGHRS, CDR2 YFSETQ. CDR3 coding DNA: TGCGCCAGCAGCAGGGACAGGGGAGCTAACTATGGCTACACCTTC. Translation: CASSRDRGANYGYTF.

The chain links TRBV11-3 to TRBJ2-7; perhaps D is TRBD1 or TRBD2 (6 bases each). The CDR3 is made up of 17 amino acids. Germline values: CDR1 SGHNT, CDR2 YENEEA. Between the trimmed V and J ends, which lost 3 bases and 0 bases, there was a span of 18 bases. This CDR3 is CASSLGPRGLSSYEQYF. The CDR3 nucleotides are TGTGCCAGCAGCTTGGGACCCCGGGGGCTTAGCTCCTACGAGCAGTACTTC. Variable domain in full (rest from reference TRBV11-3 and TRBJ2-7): EAGVVQSPRYKIIEKKQPVAFWCNPISGHNTLYWYLQNLGQGPELLIRYENEEAVDDSQLPKDRFSAERLKGVDSTLKIQPAELGDSAVYLCASSLGPRGLSSYEQYFGPGTRLTVT.

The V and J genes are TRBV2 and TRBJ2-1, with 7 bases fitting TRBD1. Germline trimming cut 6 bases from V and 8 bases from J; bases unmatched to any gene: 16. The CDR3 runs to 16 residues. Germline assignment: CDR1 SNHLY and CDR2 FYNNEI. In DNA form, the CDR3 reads TGTGCCAGCAGCGGTAACCGGGACAGAAGAATAGATGAGCAGTTCTTC. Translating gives CASSGNRDRRIDEQFF.

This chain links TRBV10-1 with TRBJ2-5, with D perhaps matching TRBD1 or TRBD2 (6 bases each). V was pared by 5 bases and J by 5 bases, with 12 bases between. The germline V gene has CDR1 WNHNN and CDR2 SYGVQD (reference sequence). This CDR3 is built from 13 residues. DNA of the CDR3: TGCGCCAGCAGTTCGGGGGCGGCGGAGACCCAGTACTTC. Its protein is CASSSGAAETQYF.

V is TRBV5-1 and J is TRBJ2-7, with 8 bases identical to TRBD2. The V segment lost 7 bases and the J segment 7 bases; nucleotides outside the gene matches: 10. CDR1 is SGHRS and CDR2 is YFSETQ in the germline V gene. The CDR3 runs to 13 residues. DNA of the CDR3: TGCGCCAGCTCCCCGGGAGGGCCGGGGGAGCAGTACTTC. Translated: CASSPGGPGEQYF.

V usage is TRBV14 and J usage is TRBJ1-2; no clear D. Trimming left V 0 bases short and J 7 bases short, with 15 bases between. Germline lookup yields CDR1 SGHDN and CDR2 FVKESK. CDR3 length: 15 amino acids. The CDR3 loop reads CASSQEARWAPGYTF. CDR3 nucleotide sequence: TGTGCCAGCAGCCAAGAGGCCCGCTGGGCCCCTGGCTACACCTTC.

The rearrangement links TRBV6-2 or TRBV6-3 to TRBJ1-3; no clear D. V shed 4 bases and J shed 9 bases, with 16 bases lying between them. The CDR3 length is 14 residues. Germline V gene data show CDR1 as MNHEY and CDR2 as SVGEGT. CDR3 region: CASSSGITYGTIYF. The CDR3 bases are TGTGCCAGCAGTTCGGGGATAACCTATGGCACCATATATTTT.

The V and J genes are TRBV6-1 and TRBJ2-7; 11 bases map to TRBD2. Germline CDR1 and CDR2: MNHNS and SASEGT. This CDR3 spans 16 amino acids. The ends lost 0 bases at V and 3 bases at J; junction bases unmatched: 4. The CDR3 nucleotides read TGTGCCAGCAGTGAAGCGGGACTAGCGGCGTACTACGAGCAGTACTTC. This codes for CASSEAGLAAYYEQYF.

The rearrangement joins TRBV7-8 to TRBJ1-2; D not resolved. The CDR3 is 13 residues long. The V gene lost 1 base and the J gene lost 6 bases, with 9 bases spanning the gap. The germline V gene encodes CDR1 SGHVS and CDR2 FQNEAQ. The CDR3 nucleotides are TGTGCCAGCAGCTTAGGGACCCTAGATGGCTACACCTTC. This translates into CASSLGTLDGYTF.

CDR3 sequence (DNA): TGTGCCAGTAGTAGTGGACTAGCGGGCGCGAACACCGGGGAGCTGTTTTTT. Its translation: CASSSGLAGANTGELFF. The chain links TRBV19 to TRBJ2-2, with 11 bases matching TRBD2. V lost 4 bases, J lost 0 bases, and 4 bases stayed unmatched. The germline V gene has CDR1 LNHDA and CDR2 SQIVND (reference sequence). There are 17 residues in the CDR3.

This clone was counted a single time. The CDR3 is CASSVRREENEQFF. The CDR3 DNA follows: TGTGCCAGCAGCGTACGGCGGGAAGAAAATGAGCAGTTCTTC. The chain combines TRBV9 with TRBJ2-1; D perhaps matches TRBD2 (6 bases). This CDR3 region has 14 residues. Germline values: CDR1 SGDLS, CDR2 YYNGEE. V lost 1 base and J lost 7, with 12 bases in between.

The CDR3 DNA sequence: TGTGCCAGCAGTCATAACGCGGGCCAAGGGGCCTACACCTTC. Encoded protein: CASSHNAGQGAYTF. This chain links TRBV28 with TRBJ1-2, with D maybe TRBD1 (5 bases). The CDR3 runs 14 residues. Per germline, CDR1 MDHEN and CDR2 SYDVKM. The V end was cut by 5 bases, the J end by 10 bases, with 20 bases between.

The CDR3 DNA sequence: TGCGCCAGCAGCAGAACTAGTTTGGATGAGCAGTTCTTC. This gives the protein CASSRTSLDEQFF. The rearrangement links TRBV5-1 to TRBJ2-1, with D tentatively TRBD2 (5 bases). V dropped 4 bases and J dropped 8 bases, with 13 bases sitting between them. The V gene's germline CDR1 is SGHRS and CDR2 YFSETQ. The CDR3 spans 13 residues.